This T cell receptor beta chain was recovered during a study of T-cell reconstitution after alpha-beta-depleted transplantation in children. General study points: Several hundred graft clones that had expanded were reportedly the source of alpha-beta T cells about two months after transplant. At day 60, the high TCRbeta diversity found in some patients originated from recipient T cells and thymic progenitors that had survived. A year had passed since transplant, and T-cell counts and diversity by then came mostly from newly produced T cells.

Remarks on this clonotype: Antigen: not known.

The TCRbeta library incorporated unique molecular identifiers. A single record per CDR3 protein comes from TCRdb applying MiXCR to the PCR reads. The table includes about 980,000 distinct CDR3 sequences, about 29% detected once. Sequenced here: PBMCs, mostly from graft donor cells, sampled 360 days after TCRalphabeta/CD19-depleted stem cell transplant. The receptor was isolated from a boy less than two years old who had a stem cell transplant for SCID, so the T cells may come from the graft donor.

This CDR3 is CASSLLSYRDPYNEQFF. The CDR3 bases are TGTGCCAGCAGCTTACTTAGCTACAGGGATCCATACAATGAGCAGTTCTTC. The chain couples TRBV7-9 to TRBJ2-1, with D possibly TRBD1 on 6 matching bases. This CDR3 region has 17 residues. Germline V gene sequence: CDR1 SEHNR, CDR2 FQNEAQ (reference sequence). The germline V and J ends were trimmed by 2 bases and 4 bases, with 18 bases remaining between them.